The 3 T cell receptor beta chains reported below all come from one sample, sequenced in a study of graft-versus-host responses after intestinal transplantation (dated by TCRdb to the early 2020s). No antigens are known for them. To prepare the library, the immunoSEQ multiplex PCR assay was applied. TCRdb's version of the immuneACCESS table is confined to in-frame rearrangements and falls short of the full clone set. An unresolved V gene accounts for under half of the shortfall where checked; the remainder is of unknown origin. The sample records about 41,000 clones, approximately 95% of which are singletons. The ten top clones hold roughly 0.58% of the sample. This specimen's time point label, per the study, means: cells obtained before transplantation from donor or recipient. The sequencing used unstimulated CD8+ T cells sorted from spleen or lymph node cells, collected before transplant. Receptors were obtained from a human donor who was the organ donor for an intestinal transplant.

The CDR3 DNA follows: TGCAGCGTTGAATTGTTGGGAAACACCATATATTTT. It is translated as CSVELLGNTIYF. J is TRBJ1-3 and V is TRBV29-1, with D unresolved. The CDR3 runs to 12 residues. Trimming took off 2 bases at V and 4 bases at J, with 6 bases between the two ends. Germline V CDR1 and CDR2: SQVTM, ANQGSEA.

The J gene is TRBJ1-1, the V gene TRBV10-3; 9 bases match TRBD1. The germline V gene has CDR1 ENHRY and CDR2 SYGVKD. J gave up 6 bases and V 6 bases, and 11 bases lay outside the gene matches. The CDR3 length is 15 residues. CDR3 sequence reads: CAIRPSGTGFSEAFF. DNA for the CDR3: TGTGCCATCAGGCCCTCCGGGACAGGGTTTTCTGAAGCTTTCTTT.

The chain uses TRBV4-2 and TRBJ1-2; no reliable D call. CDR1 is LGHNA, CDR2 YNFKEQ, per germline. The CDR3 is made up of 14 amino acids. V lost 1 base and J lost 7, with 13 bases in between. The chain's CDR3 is CASSQVEVVSGYTF. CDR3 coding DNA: TGTGCCAGCAGCCAAGTGGAGGTTGTCTCTGGCTACACCTTC.